This T cell receptor beta chain was recorded in a study of T cell repertoires in cytomegalovirus infection. Study results and caveats: It was HLA-C-restricted CMV-specific TCR beta clonotypes that dominated the response ex vivo.

TCRdb reanalysed the reads using MiXCR and keeps one entry per CDR3 protein. The sample gives approximately 630,000 distinct CDR3 sequences, 20% to 25% of which show up once; less than 10% is in the top ten. This clonotype was recorded many times. Its antigen remains unknown. This CDR3 is built from 16 residues. The germline V and J ends were trimmed by 4 bases and 2 bases, with 16 bases remaining between them. In germline, CDR1 is LNHNV, CDR2 YYDKDF (reference sequence). The V call is TRBV15, the J call TRBJ2-3, with D perhaps matching TRBD2 (6 bases). The specimen was CD8+ T cells from PBMCs. This receptor was taken from a human donor in good health (CMV status not recorded). Some clones in this sample may be carry-over from other donors' samples. Here the CDR3 DNA reads TGTGCCACCAGCAACCGCATAGCGGAATACACAGATACGCAGTATTTT. This gives the protein CATSNRIAEYTDTQYF.